This T cell receptor (beta chain) was recorded in a study of identical twins. The CDR3 contains 13 residues. With 4 bases removed from V and 2 bases from J, the gap between germline ends came to 11 bases. Germline V lookup: CDR1 DFQATT, CDR2 SNEGSKA (reference sequence). TCRdb independently ran MiXCR on the 5' RACE reads; one entry per CDR3 protein. The sample contains 600,000 to 700,000 distinct CDR3 sequences, approximately 22% of which appear only once. The same sample was also studied in work on T cells expressing NK-cell markers.

Sequenced material: PBMCs. This clonotype was obtained from a woman aged 18-30 years in good health. This chain links TRBV20-1 with TRBJ2-5, with D perhaps matching TRBD2 (6 bases). CDR3 region: CSATRDFQETQYF. CDR3 sequence (DNA): TGCAGTGCTACCCGGGACTTTCAAGAGACCCAGTACTTC.